This record looks at one T cell receptor (beta chain) sequence and its context. Antigen unknown. Germline trimming cut 2 bases from V and 13 bases from J; bases unmatched to any gene: 10. The CDR3 contains 15 residues. CDR1 is MNHEY and CDR2 is SMNVEV in the germline V gene (reference sequence). The data belong to a study of OX40 agonist ivuxolimab in advanced cancers. Turning to the study itself: One patient with hepatocellular carcinoma and two with cutaneous melanoma, three in all, had partial responses. Overall study results and limits: Clonal expansion from baseline to week 6 occurred in both CD4+ and CD8+ T cells.

Only in-frame clones appear in the TCRdb table, and some are missing; sequencing was by immunoSEQ multiplex PCR. The sample contains around 76,000 clones, more than 65% of which appear only once. J is TRBJ2-1 and V is TRBV27, with 11 nucleotides matching TRBD2. This sequence originates from an adult with an advanced solid tumor such as melanoma, head and neck, liver or kidney cancer. Sequences were derived from CD4+ or CD8+ T cells sorted from blood, sampled in a trial of the OX40 agonist ivuxolimab. In DNA form, the CDR3 reads TGTGCCAGCAGTTTAATGGGTAGCGGGGGGGGCCACCAGTTCTTC. Its translation is CASSLMGSGGGHQFF.